One sample yielded the 6 T cell receptor beta chains listed below, sequenced in a study of blood T cells in healthy people across ages. It was with a sample-barcoded 5' primer and a J-beta primer mix that a second PCR of roughly 6 to 12 cycles was run. TCRdb reprocessed the 5' RACE reads with MiXCR, giving one entry per CDR3 protein. The repertoire has 550,000 to 800,000 distinct CDR3 sequences, roughly 32% of them found once; the top ten carry 15% to 17%. Sequencing input: blood. Receptors were obtained from a woman aged 80 or over in good health.

This clonotype was picked up many times. The chain couples TRBV11-3 to TRBJ2-5; 7 bases fit TRBD1. Germline values: CDR1 SGHNT, CDR2 YENEEA. This CDR3 contains 14 residues. V shed 9 bases, J shed 0 bases, and the junction held 7 bases outside the gene matches. The CDR3 coding sequence is TGTGCCAGTAGTACAGGGGCGGACCAAGAGACCCAGTACTTC. Translating gives CASSTGADQETQYF.

This chain links TRBV20-1 with TRBJ2-7; no reliable D call. The CDR3 is made up of 13 amino acids. Germline V gene sequence: CDR1 DFQATT, CDR2 SNEGSKA (reference sequence). V was shortened by 3 bases and J by 0 bases, with 9 bases between the two germline ends. The CDR3 spells CSASREDSYEQYF. The DNA of the CDR3 is TGCAGTGCTAGTAGGGAAGACTCCTACGAGCAGTACTTC.

This clonotype was observed at least ten times. The CDR3 here is CSAPGAYEYGYTF. CDR3 coding DNA: TGCAGCGCCCCCGGCGCGTACGAATATGGCTACACCTTC. The gene calls are TRBV29-1 and TRBJ1-2; unclear D gene. The V gene lost 7 bases and the J gene lost 5 bases, with 17 bases spanning the gap. Germline lookup yields CDR1 SQVTM and CDR2 ANQGSEA. The CDR3 runs 13 residues.

Many counts were recorded for this clonotype. The chain carries TRBV30 and TRBJ2-5; tentatively, D is TRBD2 (5 bases). The V end lost 7 bases, the J end lost 5 bases, and 20 bases lay between the germline ends. The CDR3 totals 14 residues. Germline V CDR1 and CDR2: GTSNPN, SVGIG (reference sequence). The CDR3 sequence is CASSLDSFGETQYF. The CDR3 nucleotides are TGTGCCTCCTCCCTGGACTCTTTTGGGGAGACCCAGTACTTC. Using reference TRBV30 and TRBJ2-5 for the parts outside the CDR3, the full variable domain is SQTIHQWPATLVQPVGSPLSLECTVEGTSNPNLYWYRQAAGRGLQLLFYSVGIGQISSEVPQNLSASRPQDRQFILSSKKLLLSDSGFYLCASSLDSFGETQYFGPGTRLLVL.

J is TRBJ2-1 and V is TRBV20-1; 7 bases align to TRBD1. Germline V CDR1 and CDR2: DFQATT, SNEGSKA (reference sequence). The CDR3 covers 16 residues. V was clipped by 7 bases and J by 4 bases; unmatched bases: 16. The CDR3 coding sequence is TGCAGTGGGAATAACAGGGGTATCGACAGATACAATGAGCAGTTCTTC. It translates to CSGNNRGIDRYNEQFF.

This clonotype was picked up a small number of times. A much larger clonotype is one base distant, so this may be a read error. The chain couples TRBV10-3 to TRBJ2-1; possibly TRBD2 for D (5 bases). The J call may be faulty, since TRBJ2-7 better matches the DNA end. CDR1 is ENHRY and CDR2 is SYGVKD in the germline V gene. This CDR3 is 15 amino acids long. The CDR3 region is CAISDLASTYNEQYF. The DNA of the CDR3 is TGTGCCATCAGTGACTTAGCGTCCACCTACAATGAGCAGTACTTC.